One and the same sample provided the 10 T cell receptor beta chains below, sequenced in a study of PD-1 blockade in classical Hodgkin lymphoma. Each patient experienced a relapse that followed autologous stem cell transplantation, and brentuximab vedotin exposure varied. Method: immunoSEQ multiplex PCR; TCRdb's copy keeps in-frame clones and lacks some. Of 35,000 to 40,000 clones listed, around 88% are singletons. Specimen: peripheral blood mononuclear cells (PBMCs), collected before the second cycle of nivolumab. Receptor source: a human donor with classical Hodgkin lymphoma.

This clone showed up just once. The CDR3 coding sequence is TGCGCCAGCAGCCGGTCCCAGGGTAGCACAGATACGCAGTATTTT. It encodes CASSRSQGSTDTQYF. This chain uses TRBV4-1 with TRBJ2-3, with a possible D match to TRBD1 (5 bases). Trimming left V 4 bases short and J 0 bases short, with 11 bases between. This CDR3 has 15 residues. The germline gives CDR1 MGHRA, CDR2 YSYEKL.

This chain connects TRBV6-1 to TRBJ2-7, with no clear D. The V and J ends lost 1 base and 3 bases respectively, with 7 bases between them. Germline values: CDR1 MNHNS, CDR2 SASEGT. The CDR3 consists of 13 residues. CDR3 sequence (DNA): TGTGCCAGCAGTGAAGATCTTTTCTACGAGCAGTACTTC. It yields the protein CASSEDLFYEQYF.

The genes are TRBV5-1 and TRBJ2-1, with 8 bases fitting TRBD1. The length of the CDR3 is 16 residues. Germline V gene sequence: CDR1 SGHRS, CDR2 YFSETQ. Trimming cost V 0 bases and J 4 bases; bases outside gene matches: 6. The CDR3 DNA reads TGCGCCAGCAGCTTGGGTGGGACAGGAGCTTACAATGAGCAGTTCTTC. Translation gives CASSLGGTGAYNEQFF.

This sequence joins TRBV21-1 and TRBJ2-7; the table gives TRBD2 as D, unverified against the DNA. TRBV21-1 is classified as a pseudogene. This CDR3 region has 17 residues. The CDR3 sequence: CASSARLAGGISYEQYF. In DNA, the CDR3 is TGTGCCAGCAGCGCGCGACTAGCGGGAGGGATTTCCTACGAGCAGTACTTC.

The rearrangement joins TRBV10-3 to TRBJ1-5; D is possibly TRBD1 (5 bases). Germline CDR1 reads ENHRY; CDR2 reads SYGVKD. Trimming stripped 3 bases from V and 5 bases from J, with 29 bases between. This CDR3 comprises 20 residues. CDR3 in amino acids: CAISDQPLAKWTRAYQPQHF. In DNA form, the CDR3 reads TGTGCCATCAGTGACCAGCCCCTTGCGAAATGGACAAGGGCATATCAGCCCCAGCATTTT.

CDR3 sequence reads: CSVVELRSYEQYF. CDR3 in DNA: TGCAGCGTTGTGGAGCTACGGTCCTACGAGCAGTACTTC. The chain has TRBV29-1 and TRBJ2-7, with no clear D. CDR3 length: 13 amino acids. Germline V CDR1 and CDR2: SQVTM, ANQGSEA. Trimming took off 4 bases at V and 1 base at J, with 11 bases between the two ends.

The CDR3 protein is CASSWTGAPNEKLFF. CDR3 DNA: TGCGCCAGCAGCTGGACAGGGGCTCCCAATGAAAAACTGTTTTTT. The chain combines TRBV5-1 with TRBJ1-4; TRBD1 matches at 9 bases. The germline gives CDR1 SGHRS, CDR2 YFSETQ. The CDR3 covers 15 residues. The V and J ends lost 3 bases and 5 bases, in that order; junction bases with no gene match: 5.

Details on this clone: One end of the junction varies from germline; a read error may be responsible. The chain has TRBV9 and TRBJ2-3; 8 positions agree with TRBD1. This CDR3 comprises 13 residues. The V gene's germline CDR1 is SGDLS and CDR2 YYNGEE. CDR3 residues: CASSTSLPGQATF. The CDR3 nucleotides are TGTGCCAGCAGCACCTCACTCCCGGGACAGGCGACTTTT. Filled out from reference TRBV9 and TRBJ2-3, the complete variable domain reads DSGVTQTPKHLITATGQRVTLRCSPRSGDLSVYWYQQSLDQGLQFLIQYYNGEERAKGNILERFSAQQFPDLHSELNLSSLELGDSALYFCASSTSLPGQATFGPGTRLTVL.

The chain is built from TRBV27 and TRBJ1-1; TRBD1 aligns across 8 bases. CDR1 and CDR2 from the germline V gene are MNHEY and SMNVEV (reference sequence). V lost 7 bases, J lost 12 bases, and 13 bases stayed unmatched. This CDR3 is 13 amino acids long. CDR3 region: CASTARPGQVTFF. In nucleotides, the CDR3 is TGTGCCAGCACAGCGAGACCGGGACAGGTGACTTTCTTT.

This clone was found once. The chain joins TRBV6-5 to TRBJ1-5; D is uncertain. The CDR3 loop spans 15 amino acids. V lost 2 bases to trimming and J lost 6 bases, with 14 bases between them. Germline values: CDR1 MNHEY, CDR2 SVGAGI. This CDR3 reads CASSYIWGSPQPQHF. The CDR3 DNA sequence: TGTGCCAGCAGTTACATTTGGGGATCTCCTCAGCCCCAGCATTTT.